This T cell receptor beta chain was sequenced in a study of cytomegalovirus exposure and HLA in healthy donors. Regarding this clone: Its antigen is currently unknown.

The ends lost 2 bases at V and 1 base at J; junction bases unmatched: 4. The CDR3 consists of 16 residues. Looked up from germline, CDR1 is LGHNA and CDR2 is YNFKEQ. The study, taken as a whole, reports: In an earlier analysis, about 87% or about 30%: the productive usage of most TCR beta V segments.

Primers included in the PCR were 60 Vbeta and 13 Jbeta primers. In the study's own analysis: The authors later counted some 76 million unique TCR beta chains, some 9.9 million of them shared. Measured with immunoSEQ multiplex PCR; TCRdb has only the in-frame clones, and not every one. V, J and clone size are taken as reported in that table, and D and trimming were inferred from the DNA itself. The data contain 150,000 or so clones, 9.7% of them seen just once; the ten biggest clones take up roughly 2%. The sequence derives from a man aged 45-65 years in good health and CMV-seronegative. V usage is TRBV4-2 and J usage is TRBJ2-3, with TRBD2 matching 9 bases. Input material: PBMCs. CDR3 sequence reads: CASSQTAGGGTDTQYF. CDR3 nucleotide sequence: TGTGCCAGCAGCCAAACAGCGGGGGGCGGCACAGATACGCAGTATTTT.